What follows are 10 T cell receptor beta chains derived from one specimen sequenced in a study of cytomegalovirus exposure and HLA in healthy donors. Use of 60 Vbeta and 13 Jbeta primers characterized the PCR. Sequencing used immunoSEQ multiplex PCR; TCRdb keeps in-frame clones, though not all of them. The table records about 97,000 clones, about 81% of them present only once. Sequenced: PBMCs. These receptors originate from a man aged 40-55 years in good health and CMV-seropositive.

The V call is TRBV7-7, the J call TRBJ2-5; D is ambiguous. Germline CDR1 and CDR2: SSHAT and FNYEAQ (reference sequence). Trimming removed 2 bases from V and 1 base from J, with 8 bases in between. There are 14 residues in the CDR3. The CDR3 sequence is CASSLTRRQETQYF. CDR3 sequence (DNA): TGTGCCAGCAGCTTAACACGTCGCCAAGAGACCCAGTACTTC.

CDR3 coding DNA: TGTGCCAGCAGCGTTAGCGGGAGGGGGACCGGGGAGCTGTTTTTT. It is translated as CASSVSGRGTGELFF. The chain combines TRBV9 with TRBJ2-2; 11 bases are a match to TRBD2. The CDR3 runs 15 residues. Germline V gives CDR1 SGDLS, CDR2 YYNGEE. V lost 2 bases, J lost 5 bases, and 2 bases stayed unmatched.

This chain uses TRBV5-1 with TRBJ1-4; a possible D gene is TRBD1 (5 bases). The V gene's germline CDR1 is SGHRS and CDR2 YFSETQ. The V and J ends lost 4 bases and 2 bases respectively, with 12 bases between them. The length of the CDR3 is 15 residues. The CDR3: CASSPGGATNEKLFF. In DNA form, the CDR3 reads TGCGCCAGCAGCCCGGGAGGGGCGACTAATGAAAAACTGTTTTTT. The full variable domain, completed using reference TRBV5-1 and TRBJ1-4, is KAGVTQTPRYLIKTRGQQVTLSCSPISGHRSVSWYQQTPGQGLQFLFEYFSETQRNKGNFPGRFSGRQFSNSRSEMNVSTLELGDSALYLCASSPGGATNEKLFFGSGTQLSVL.

CDR3 DNA sequence: TGTGCCAGCAGCCTCCCCCGGGGGGCCGACACTGAAGCTTTCTTT. It yields the protein CASSLPRGADTEAFF. The rearrangement links TRBV7-9 to TRBJ1-1, with D possibly TRBD1 on 6 matching bases. Per the germline V gene, CDR1 is SEHNR and CDR2 is FQNEAQ (reference sequence). This CDR3 region has 15 residues. Trimming cost V 5 bases and J 3 bases, with 16 bases left between them.

The chain carries TRBV21-1 and TRBJ2-7; TRBD2 is the table's D call and was not checked against the DNA. TRBV21-1 is an annotated pseudogene. This CDR3 is 18 amino acids long. CDR3 sequence reads: CASSKGGNRRECPYEQYF. Here the CDR3 DNA reads TGTGCCAGCAGCAAAGGTGGAAATAGGCGGGAGTGTCCCTACGAGCAGTACTTC.

This clone was seen a few times. The chain joins TRBV15 to TRBJ2-1; the match to TRBD2 covers 9 bases. The ends lost 0 bases at V and 4 bases at J; junction bases unmatched: 4. This CDR3 is 16 amino acids long. CDR1 and CDR2 from the germline V gene are LNHNV and YYDKDF (reference sequence). The DNA for the CDR3 is TGTGCCACCAGCAGAGATTTGGCGGGGGGGTACAATGAGCAGTTCTTC. It specifies CATSRDLAGGYNEQFF.

This sequence joins TRBV5-1 and TRBJ2-2; no reliable D call. Per the germline V gene, CDR1 is SGHRS and CDR2 is YFSETQ. The CDR3 is 17 amino acids. V shed 1 base and J shed 0 bases, with 13 bases lying between them. In nucleotides, the CDR3 is TGCGCCAGCAGCTTGCTGCTCCAGAACGCGAACACCGGGGAGCTGTTTTTT. The encoded protein is CASSLLLQNANTGELFF.

The gene calls are TRBV5-1 and TRBJ2-7; TRBD1 agrees at 7 bases. Germline CDR1 and CDR2: SGHRS and YFSETQ. V lost 0 bases, J lost 6 bases, and 9 bases stayed unmatched. The CDR3 contains 15 residues. The CDR3 DNA reads TGCGCCAGCAGCTTGGCCGAACAGGGGTCCCTCGAGCAGTACTTC. Amino acids: CASSLAEQGSLEQYF.

The V gene is TRBV25-1, the J gene TRBJ2-3, with 7 bases that match TRBD1. This CDR3 has 14 residues. The ends lost 5 bases at V and 2 bases at J; junction bases unmatched: 4. Germline CDR1 MGHDK, CDR2 SYGVNS. The CDR3 loop is CASSPTGPTDTQYF. The CDR3 bases are TGTGCCAGCAGTCCGACAGGGCCCACAGATACGCAGTATTTT.

This chain links TRBV6-5 with TRBJ1-1; 7 bases line up with TRBD1. Trimming at V came to 2 bases and at J to 0 bases, leaving 0 bases not matched to a gene. CDR1 MNHEY and CDR2 SVGAGI come from the germline V gene. This CDR3 spans 14 amino acids. The CDR3 loop is CASSYGTVNTEAFF. The CDR3 DNA reads as TGTGCCAGCAGTTACGGGACAGTGAACACTGAAGCTTTCTTT.